The 2 T cell receptor beta chains listed next were all sequenced from one sample in a study of PD-L1 blockade in urothelial cancer. Sample time point: pretreatment peripheral blood. TCRdb's table, derived via immunoSEQ multiplex PCR, lists solely in-frame clones and lacks some. The sample holds fewer than 65,000 clones; around nine tenths are singletons and the top ten take roughly 14%. The sequences come from PBMCs, collected around atezolizumab (anti-PD-L1) treatment. The receptors were gathered from a woman aged 60-75 years with urothelial cancer.

The chain recombines TRBV6-4 with TRBJ2-2, with D unclear. CDR3 length equals 14 residues. V dropped 0 bases and J dropped 3 bases, with 5 bases sitting between them. Looked up from germline, CDR1 is MRHNA and CDR2 is SNTAGT. CDR3 sequence reads: CASSDSAYTGELFF. CDR3 bases: TGTGCCAGCAGTGACTCAGCGTACACCGGGGAGCTGTTTTTT.

The chain employs TRBV28 and TRBJ2-2; weak D call: TRBD2 (5 bases). CDR3 size: 15 residues. Germline V gene sequence: CDR1 MDHEN, CDR2 SYDVKM. V lost 2 bases, J lost 4 bases, and 11 bases lay in between. In nucleotides, the CDR3 is TGTGCCAGCAGTTTAGAGCTGGGGAGCACCGGGGAGCTGTTTTTT. The encoded protein is CASSLELGSTGELFF.